This TCR beta chain was recovered during a study of T cells in Graves' hyperthyroidism and ophthalmopathy. V was trimmed by 6 bases and J by 0 bases, leaving 12 bases between them. The germline CDR1 and CDR2 sequences are SNHLY and FYNNEI. The CDR3 extends over 15 amino acids. The TCR beta CDR3 regions underwent amplification using RNA transcripts as the source. The TCR CDR3 first-round RT-PCR relied on the HTBI primer set. TCRdb ran MiXCR on the multiplex PCR reads and lists one entry per CDR3 protein. The data hold hundreds of thousands of distinct CDR3 sequences, with around 38% observed a single time.

The chain couples TRBV2 to TRBJ1-5; the D gene is possibly TRBD1 (6 bases). Sequencing used blood. This receptor was identified in a man between 18 and 29 years old with Graves' hyperthyroidism. The CDR3 coding sequence is TGTGCCAGCAGGTCGGGACACCATAGCAATCAGCCCCAGCATTTT. Its protein product is CASRSGHHSNQPQHF.